Each of the 28 T cell receptor beta chains below was sequenced from the same sample in a study of cytomegalovirus exposure and HLA in healthy donors. 13 Jbeta primers and 60 Vbeta primers were used for the PCR. The repertoire was sequenced with immunoSEQ multiplex PCR; TCRdb's copy has only in-frame clones and lacks some. The table lists around 170,000 clones, around 80% of them singletons. The sample consisted of PBMCs. Receptors originate from a man aged 40-50 years in good health and CMV-seronegative.

A word on this clone: Other DNA sequences in this specimen translate into the identical CDR3. This chain links TRBV2 with TRBJ1-1; D might be TRBD1 (5 bases). Trimming shortened V by 4 bases and J by 1 base, and 7 bases separated the two germline ends. Per the germline V gene, CDR1 is SNHLY and CDR2 is FYNNEI. CDR3 length equals 13 residues. CDR3 region: CASSVGGNTEAFF. The CDR3 region has the DNA TGTGCCAGCAGTGTCGGGGGGAACACTGAAGCTTTCTTT.

V and J are TRBV28 and TRBJ1-6; D call uncertain. The CDR3 runs to 14 residues. Trimming shortened V by 7 bases and J by 5 bases, and 12 bases separated the two germline ends. CDR1 and CDR2 from the germline V gene are MDHEN and SYDVKM. The CDR3 reads CASKYGGHNSPLHF. CDR3 DNA: TGTGCCAGCAAGTATGGAGGACATAATTCACCCCTCCACTTT.

The sample holds a few counts of this clone. This chain connects TRBV19 to TRBJ1-2, with 9 bases fitting TRBD1. CDR3 length: 12 residues. The V segment lost 10 bases and the J segment 7 bases; nucleotides outside the gene matches: 7. Germline CDR1 reads LNHDA; CDR2 reads SQIVND (reference sequence). The CDR3 region is CATSGTGFGYTF. In DNA, the CDR3 is TGTGCCACTTCTGGGACAGGGTTTGGCTACACCTTC.

V usage is TRBV27 and J usage is TRBJ2-7; 13 nucleotides match TRBD2. The CDR3 runs to 15 residues. The junction had 7 bases not matched to a gene; V was cut back by 6 bases and J by 5 bases. Germline V gene data show CDR1 as MNHEY and CDR2 as SMNVEV (reference sequence). The CDR3 DNA follows: TGTGCCAGCAGCCGGACTAGCGGGAGTCGTAACGAGCAGTACTTC. It codes for CASSRTSGSRNEQYF.

V gene TRBV7-9 combines with J gene TRBJ1-1; D ambiguous. Germline CDR1 and CDR2: SEHNR and FQNEAQ (reference sequence). The CDR3 totals 14 residues. Trimming shortened V by 2 bases and J by 1 base, and 8 bases separated the two germline ends. CDR3 coding DNA: TGTGCCAGCAGCTTAAGAGGGAAGAACACTGAAGCTTTCTTT. It codes for CASSLRGKNTEAFF.

J is TRBJ2-7 and V is TRBV5-1, with 9 bases fitting TRBD1. Germline CDR1 SGHRS, CDR2 YFSETQ. The CDR3 is 14 amino acids. The CDR3 nucleotides are TGCACCAGCAGCTCCGGACAGGGGTGGGACGAGCAGTACGTC. Protein: CTSSSGQGWDEQYV.

This clone was seen only a few times. This sequence joins TRBV10-3 and TRBJ2-1; 12 nucleotides line up with TRBD2. Germline V lookup: CDR1 ENHRY, CDR2 SYGVKD. V dropped 0 bases and J dropped 3; count of bases not matched to a gene: 15. CDR3 length: 21 amino acids. The chain's CDR3 is CAISESKGTSGPLGNYNEQFF. CDR3 DNA: TGTGCCATCAGTGAGTCGAAAGGGACTAGCGGGCCCCTAGGGAACTACAATGAGCAGTTCTTC.

This chain uses TRBV11-2 with TRBJ2-7; TRBD2 aligns across 11 bases. The V segment lost 0 bases and the J segment 2 bases; nucleotides outside the gene matches: 3. Germline V CDR1 and CDR2: SGHAT, FQNNGV. The CDR3 sequence is 16 residues long. CDR3 sequence: CASSLDQLAGAYEQYF. In DNA form, the CDR3 reads TGTGCCAGCAGCTTAGATCAACTAGCGGGGGCCTACGAGCAGTACTTC.

V and J are TRBV9 and TRBJ1-6; D ambiguous. Germline CDR1 reads SGDLS; CDR2 reads YYNGEE. The CDR3 loop spans 14 amino acids. Trimming shortened V by 1 base and J by 7 bases, and 9 bases separated the two germline ends. Here the CDR3 DNA reads TGTGCCAGCAGCGTACAGTGGAGGAATTCACCCCTCCACTTT. Translated, it gives CASSVQWRNSPLHF.

The genes are TRBV27 and TRBJ2-5; 7 positions match TRBD1. Germline CDR1 is MNHEY and CDR2 is SMNVEV (reference sequence). V gave up 3 bases and J gave up 5 bases; unmatched junction bases: 6. CDR3 size: 14 residues. Here the CDR3 DNA reads TGTGCCAGCAGTTTCACCGGGACAGCGGAGACCCAGTACTTC. Encoded protein: CASSFTGTAETQYF.

This clone occurred a few times. The chain recombines TRBV7-2 with TRBJ2-1, with 13 bases that match TRBD2. Germline lookup yields CDR1 SGHTA and CDR2 FQGNSA. The length of the CDR3 is 16 residues. J gave up 4 bases and V 4 bases, and 4 bases lay outside the gene matches. Here the CDR3 reads CASSSLGLAGYNEQFF. CDR3 sequence (DNA): TGTGCCAGCAGCTCCCTGGGACTAGCGGGGTACAATGAGCAGTTCTTC.

The chain has TRBV7-9 and TRBJ2-3; 8 bases map to TRBD2. The CDR3 is 16 amino acids. The germline CDR1 and CDR2 sequences are SEHNR and FQNEAQ (reference sequence). J was trimmed by 0 bases and V by 5 bases; bases with no gene match: 7. The CDR3 spells CASSPQRERSTDTQYF. CDR3 in DNA: TGTGCCAGCAGCCCACAGCGGGAGAGGAGCACAGATACGCAGTATTTT.

The chain joins TRBV4-2 to TRBJ1-1; D gene unclear. Germline loops: CDR1 LGHNA, CDR2 YNFKEQ. V was trimmed by 1 base and J by 5 bases, leaving 14 bases between them. There are 15 residues in the CDR3. The CDR3 region has the DNA TGTGCCAGCAGCCAAGCGGATGGGAGGTGGACTGAAGCTTTCTTT. This codes for CASSQADGRWTEAFF.

This chain links TRBV5-6 with TRBJ1-1; maybe TRBD1 (6 bases). The CDR3 loop spans 17 amino acids. Germline loops: CDR1 SGHDT, CDR2 YYEEEE. Trimming cost V 6 bases and J 1 base, with 22 bases left between them. The CDR3 DNA follows: TGTGCCAGCAAGGGAGGGGGAGGAGGGCTCAGGAACACTGAAGCTTTCTTT. The encoded protein is CASKGGGGGLRNTEAFF.

This chain joins TRBV7-2 and TRBJ1-6, with unresolved D. V was cut by 4 bases and J by 11 bases, with 9 bases left in between. Per the germline V gene, CDR1 is SGHTA and CDR2 is FQGNSA. This CDR3 spans 12 amino acids. Written as DNA, the CDR3 is TGTGCCAGCAGCTCCGATCGAGCACCCCTCCACTTT. It specifies CASSSDRAPLHF.

The chain recombines TRBV5-6 with TRBJ1-1; D is unresolved. Trimming pared 1 base from V and 4 bases from J, leaving 8 bases between. CDR1 is SGHDT and CDR2 is YYEEEE in the germline V gene. The CDR3 totals 13 residues. DNA of the CDR3: TGTGCCAGCAGCTTGAGGGAGGGCACTGAAGCTTTCTTT. Translation gives CASSLREGTEAFF.

In this sample, this clone turned up once. The chain recombines TRBV5-1 with TRBJ2-1, with TRBD2 identical over 7 bases. The V segment lost 2 bases and the J segment 2 bases; nucleotides outside the gene matches: 7. Per the germline V gene, CDR1 is SGHRS and CDR2 is YFSETQ. The CDR3 contains 16 residues. This chain's CDR3 is CASSFSQRGPYNEQFF. The CDR3 bases are TGCGCCAGCAGCTTCTCGCAGCGGGGTCCCTACAATGAGCAGTTCTTC.

The rearrangement uses TRBV28 and TRBJ2-5; a possible D gene is TRBD2 (7 bases). The germline V gene has CDR1 MDHEN and CDR2 SYDVKM. With 3 bases removed from V and 3 bases from J, the gap between germline ends came to 14 bases. This CDR3 has 15 residues. In DNA, the CDR3 is TGTGCCAGCAGTTTTTGGTTAGGGGGGGAAGAGACCCAGTACTTC. Protein sequence: CASSFWLGGEETQYF.

This clone appeared once. The chain joins TRBV7-9 to TRBJ2-1; D is perhaps TRBD2 (6 bases). The V and J ends lost 2 bases and 5 bases respectively, with 13 bases between them. The CDR3 extends over 15 amino acids. Germline-derived CDR1 and CDR2 are SEHNR and FQNEAQ (reference sequence). This CDR3 is CASSLRGLRDNEQFF. The CDR3 DNA is TGTGCCAGCAGCTTAAGGGGACTCCGCGACAATGAGCAGTTCTTC.

This clone was seen once. V and J are TRBV29-1 and TRBJ2-3; 7 bases fit TRBD1. Germline CDR1 SQVTM, CDR2 ANQGSEA. The J segment lost 0 bases and the V segment lost 4 bases, leaving 7 bases of the junction unmatched. The CDR3 runs to 15 residues. The CDR3 DNA sequence: TGCAGCGTTGCAGGGCAGGGGGATAGCACAGATACGCAGTATTTT. As protein: CSVAGQGDSTDTQYF.

This clone was counted a few times. V gene TRBV21-1 combines with J gene TRBJ1-2; the D call TRBD1 from the table was never checked on the DNA. TRBV21-1 is marked as a pseudogene. The CDR3 totals 14 residues. Here the CDR3 reads CASSKGREEVRYTF. The CDR3 DNA sequence: TGTGCCAGCAGCAAAGGCAGGGAAGAAGTACGCTACACCTTC.

This clone turned up a few times. This chain's CDR3 is CASSLGAGTYNEQFF. CDR3 DNA: TGTGCCAGCAGCTTAGGGGCAGGGACCTACAATGAGCAGTTCTTC. The chain couples TRBV7-2 to TRBJ2-1; TRBD1 might be the D (5 bases). V was cut by 1 base and J by 2 bases, with 9 bases left in between. Germline CDR1 is SGHTA and CDR2 is FQGNSA. The CDR3 has 15 residues.

This chain connects TRBV28 to TRBJ1-1; possibly TRBD1 for D (5 bases). From germline, CDR1 is MDHEN and CDR2 SYDVKM. The CDR3 totals 15 residues. V was pared by 6 bases and J by 1 base, with 15 bases between. The CDR3 spells CASRHDGQGNTEAFF. The CDR3 nucleotides read TGTGCCAGCAGACACGACGGGCAGGGGAACACTGAAGCTTTCTTT.

This chain links TRBV2 with TRBJ2-3; TRBD2 aligns across 12 bases. Losses at the gene ends were 5 bases for V and 4 bases for J; bases not matched to a gene: 4. Per the germline V gene, CDR1 is SNHLY and CDR2 is FYNNEI. This CDR3 has 15 residues. The CDR3 region is CASSQTSGSADTQYF. For the CDR3, the DNA is TGTGCCAGCAGTCAGACTAGCGGGAGTGCAGATACGCAGTATTTT.

The gene calls are TRBV11-2 and TRBJ2-5; 13 bases match TRBD2. The CDR3 extends over 15 amino acids. Germline V lookup: CDR1 SGHAT, CDR2 FQNNGV. Losses at the gene ends were 3 bases for V and 4 bases for J; bases not matched to a gene: 2. Here the CDR3 reads CASSLRLAGGETQYF. CDR3 bases: TGTGCCAGCAGCTTGAGACTAGCGGGGGGAGAGACCCAGTACTTC.

This clone appeared once. This rearrangement joins TRBV14 to TRBJ2-2, with 9 bases that match TRBD1. This CDR3 has 16 residues. Germline V gene data show CDR1 as SGHDN and CDR2 as FVKESK. The ends lost 3 bases at V and 5 bases at J; junction bases unmatched: 7. The CDR3 coding sequence is TGTGCCAGCAGCCACAGGACAGGGGAATTGACCGGGGAGCTGTTTTTT. It translates to CASSHRTGELTGELFF.

The rearrangement uses TRBV18 and TRBJ1-4; D not resolved. The V and J ends lost 3 bases and 0 bases respectively, with 8 bases between them. This CDR3 spans 15 amino acids. Per the germline V gene, CDR1 is KGHSH and CDR2 is LQKENI. The CDR3 loop is CASSPTPATNEKLFF. The CDR3 bases are TGTGCCAGCTCACCGACTCCCGCAACTAATGAAAAACTGTTTTTT.

The gene calls are TRBV5-1 and TRBJ2-3; no definite D call. CDR3 length: 14 residues. The germline V gene has CDR1 SGHRS and CDR2 YFSETQ. V lost 0 bases to trimming and J lost 0 bases, with 5 bases between them. In DNA form, the CDR3 reads TGCGCCAGCAGCTTGGTAGAGAGCACAGATACGCAGTATTTT. Translating gives CASSLVESTDTQYF.